This T cell receptor (beta chain) was sequenced during a study of Ad26.COV2.S vaccination and SARS-CoV-2 variants. Overall study findings and caveats: Breadth of non-spike TCRs did not differ between vaccinees and placebo recipients.

With regard to this clone: Its specificity is not known.

The data were produced by immunoSEQ multiplex PCR, yet TCRdb's version contains in-frame clones alone and is incomplete. Among approximately 420,000 clones listed, approximately 91% were seen once. CDR3 size: 13 residues. Germline V gene data show CDR1 as MNHNS and CDR2 as SASEGT. V was cut by 0 bases and J by 12 bases, with 12 bases left in between. Treatment of the sample: around 19 received Ad26.COV2.S at low or high dose, single or two shots; roughly five received placebo; per-sample allocation not given. Samples were taken on day 63 after the first vaccine or placebo injection. The sequencing here drew on peripheral blood, taken in a trial of Ad26.COV2.S vaccine versus placebo. The chain joins TRBV6-1 to TRBJ2-1; D not certain. The origin of this receptor is a person between 18 and 60 years old who received the Ad26.COV2.S COVID-19 vaccine or a placebo. Here the CDR3 reads CASSEALKRGQFF. The DNA of the CDR3 is TGTGCCAGCAGTGAAGCTCTCAAACGAGGGCAGTTCTTC.